The next 32 T cell receptor beta chains were all read from a single sample in a study of T-cell reconstitution after alpha-beta-depleted transplantation in children. The TCRbeta library was prepared with unique molecular identifiers. One entry per CDR3 protein results from TCRdb running MiXCR on the PCR reads. This table has about 610,000 distinct CDR3 sequences, roughly a tenth appearing once. Sequences were derived from PBMCs from the stem cell graft donor, sampled from the stem cell graft. Receptor source: a human donor who donated a stem cell graft to a child with acute myeloid leukemia.

This clonotype was seen more than once but under ten times. The chain carries TRBV18 and TRBJ2-3, with unresolved D. Germline V gives CDR1 KGHSH, CDR2 LQKENI. V lost 4 bases and J 4 bases, leaving 12 bases between the germline ends. The CDR3 extends over 14 amino acids. The CDR3 bases are TGTGCCAGCTCACGGAACCCTTTACCAGATACGCAGTATTTT. It is translated as CASSRNPLPDTQYF.

This clonotype was counted ten times or more. V and J are TRBV7-9 and TRBJ2-1, with D tentatively TRBD2 (5 bases). Germline CDR1 and CDR2: SEHNR and FQNEAQ (reference sequence). This CDR3 contains 13 residues. V was cut by 1 base and J by 9 bases, with 10 bases left in between. This CDR3 reads CASSLGLILEQFF. The DNA of the CDR3 is TGTGCCAGCAGCTTAGGACTAATCCTTGAGCAGTTCTTC.

V gene TRBV11-2 combines with J gene TRBJ1-2; D remains unclear. There are 15 residues in the CDR3. Trimming removed 1 base at V and 2 bases at J, with 11 bases between. Germline V gene lookup returns CDR1 SGHAT and CDR2 FQNNGV. In nucleotides, the CDR3 is TGTGCCAGCAGCTTAGGGACGGGGAACAACTATGGCTACACCTTC. It encodes CASSLGTGNNYGYTF.

The sample holds a few counts of this clonotype. The gene calls are TRBV4-3 and TRBJ2-2; TRBD1 agrees at 7 bases. Germline CDR1 is LGHNA and CDR2 is YSLEER. V lost 2 bases, J lost 0 bases, and 9 bases stayed unmatched. The CDR3 contains 18 residues. Here the CDR3 DNA reads TGCGCCAGCAGCCAAAGCTTCCCGACAGGGACGAACACCGGGGAGCTGTTTTTT. This sequence encodes CASSQSFPTGTNTGELFF.

This clonotype was observed at least ten times. The V call is TRBV15, the J call TRBJ1-2, with D possibly matching TRBD1 (5 bases). CDR3 length equals 16 residues. V lost 0 bases to trimming and J lost 4 bases, with 15 bases between them. The V gene's germline CDR1 is LNHNV and CDR2 YYDKDF (reference sequence). CDR3 region: CATSRDQGSLSYGYTF. Written as DNA, the CDR3 is TGTGCCACCAGCAGAGACCAGGGATCCCTCTCCTATGGCTACACCTTC.

In this sample, this clonotype turned up a few times. V and J are TRBV30 and TRBJ1-1, with unresolved D. Trimming removed 8 bases at V and 0 bases at J, with 16 bases between. This CDR3 is built from 14 residues. The V gene's germline CDR1 is GTSNPN and CDR2 SVGIG (reference sequence). The CDR3 region has the DNA TGTGCCACAAGGGTGGGTACCATGAACACTGAAGCTTTCTTT. It is translated as CATRVGTMNTEAFF. The variable domain in full, with the rest retrieved from reference TRBV30 and TRBJ1-1, is SQTIHQWPATLVQPVGSPLSLECTVEGTSNPNLYWYRQAAGRGLQLLFYSVGIGQISSEVPQNLSASRPQDRQFILSSKKLLLSDSGFYLCATRVGTMNTEAFFGQGTRLTVV.

This clonotype showed up just a few times. The chain recombines TRBV28 with TRBJ2-7; D is unresolved. The V end was cut by 1 base, the J end by 9 bases, with 10 bases between. CDR1 MDHEN and CDR2 SYDVKM come from the germline V gene. This CDR3 is 12 amino acids long. The CDR3: CASSLYGRGQYF. The CDR3 DNA sequence: TGTGCCAGCAGTTTATATGGTCGAGGGCAGTACTTC.

This clonotype was recorded a few times. The chain couples TRBV6-2 or TRBV6-3 to TRBJ2-3, with D hard to call. CDR1 and CDR2 (germline): MNHEY, SVGEGT. The CDR3 totals 14 residues. V lost 2 bases and J 2 bases, leaving 8 bases between the germline ends. CDR3 bases: TGTGCCAGCAGTTACGTGGGTTCCACAGATACGCAGTATTTT. It translates to CASSYVGSTDTQYF.

The chain links TRBV12-3 or TRBV12-4 to TRBJ1-1; D remains unclear. Trimming took off 7 bases at V and 3 bases at J, with 21 bases between the two ends. This CDR3 has 16 amino acids. CDR3 DNA: TGTGCCAGCACCTCATGGGGTGAGAAGGGCGACACTGAAGCTTTCTTT. Translated: CASTSWGEKGDTEAFF.

The chain employs TRBV30 and TRBJ2-7; the match to TRBD1 covers 8 bases. CDR1 is GTSNPN and CDR2 is SVGIG in the germline V gene (reference sequence). There are 15 residues in the CDR3. After removal of 0 bases from V and 3 bases from J, the junction contained 7 bases not matched to a gene. CDR3: CAWSVPQGDVYEQYF. The CDR3 coding sequence is TGTGCCTGGAGTGTCCCACAGGGGGACGTCTACGAGCAGTACTTC.

The rearrangement links TRBV6-5 to TRBJ2-3, with TRBD2 matching over 13 bases. Unmatched junction bases numbered 10, after V lost 4 bases and J lost 3 bases. CDR1 and CDR2 from the germline V gene are MNHEY and SVGAGI. This CDR3 is 18 amino acids long. The CDR3 sequence is CASSSGLAGTPPTDTQYF. CDR3 DNA sequence: TGTGCCAGCAGTTCGGGACTAGCGGGGACTCCGCCAACAGATACGCAGTATTTT.

This clonotype has only a few counts. This chain uses TRBV12-3 or TRBV12-4 with TRBJ2-5; D perhaps matches TRBD2 (7 bases). This CDR3 is 14 amino acids long. The germline V and J ends were trimmed by 7 bases and 4 bases, with 16 bases remaining between them. The CDR3: CASKLRGAGETQYF. CDR3 in DNA: TGTGCCAGCAAATTACGGGGGGCGGGAGAGACCCAGTACTTC.

The table lists this clonotype with many counts. The chain carries TRBV29-1 and TRBJ1-1, with a weak D call TRBD1 (6 bases). The CDR3 spans 12 residues. Trimming removed 5 bases from V and 12 bases from J, with 19 bases in between. Germline V gene data show CDR1 as SQVTM and CDR2 as ANQGSEA. The CDR3, as DNA: TGCAGCGTTCCTTGGACAGAGGGGATAACTTTCTTT. The encoded protein is CSVPWTEGITFF.

This clonotype was seen only a few times. The chain recombines TRBV5-1 with TRBJ2-3, with TRBD1 identical over 8 bases. V lost 4 bases, J lost 5 bases, and 9 bases stayed unmatched. CDR3 length: 15 amino acids. CDR1 is SGHRS, CDR2 YFSETQ, per germline. The CDR3 reads CASSPRDRKGDTQYF. The CDR3 DNA reads TGCGCCAGCAGCCCCCGGGACAGGAAGGGAGATACGCAGTATTTT. Full variable domain (outside the CDR3, taken from reference TRBV5-1 and TRBJ2-3): KAGVTQTPRYLIKTRGQQVTLSCSPISGHRSVSWYQQTPGQGLQFLFEYFSETQRNKGNFPGRFSGRQFSNSRSEMNVSTLELGDSALYLCASSPRDRKGDTQYFGPGTRLTVL.

Many counts were recorded for this clonotype. The gene calls are TRBV29-1 and TRBJ2-1; D is undetermined. Germline CDR1 and CDR2: SQVTM and ANQGSEA. This CDR3 region has 13 residues. V lost 7 bases to trimming and J lost 9 bases, with 19 bases between them. The CDR3 region has the DNA TGCAGCGCCCGTGCTAGTTTTCAAGGTGAGCAGTTCTTC. It encodes CSARASFQGEQFF.

The rearrangement links TRBV9 to TRBJ1-1, with unresolved D. CDR3 length: 13 residues. Germline CDR1 and CDR2: SGDLS and YYNGEE. V was trimmed by 0 bases and J by 5 bases, leaving 8 bases between them. The CDR3: CASSVDTRTEAFF. The CDR3 coding sequence is TGTGCCAGCAGCGTAGATACGAGGACTGAAGCTTTCTTT.

The chain is built from TRBV15 and TRBJ2-7; a possible D gene is TRBD2 (5 bases). The CDR3 is 14 amino acids. Deletions cut 0 bases from V and 1 base from J, with 7 bases between. Germline V gene data show CDR1 as LNHNV and CDR2 as YYDKDF (reference sequence). The CDR3 here is CATSREGRSYEQYF. CDR3 DNA: TGTGCCACCAGCAGAGAGGGGAGATCCTACGAGCAGTACTTC.

This clonotype was seen a handful of times. CDR3 sequence (DNA): TGCAGTGCTATTACGGGGGCAACTAATGAAAAACTGTTTTTT. As protein: CSAITGATNEKLFF. The chain employs TRBV20-1 and TRBJ1-4; possibly TRBD1 for D (5 bases). Germline values: CDR1 DFQATT, CDR2 SNEGSKA (reference sequence). V lost 4 bases to trimming and J lost 0 bases, with 9 bases between them. The CDR3 runs 14 residues.

This clonotype was seen many times. This sequence joins TRBV5-1 and TRBJ2-7; 9 positions match TRBD1. The V and J ends lost 0 bases and 5 bases, in that order; junction bases with no gene match: 6. CDR3 length: 15 amino acids. Germline V gene data show CDR1 as SGHRS and CDR2 as YFSETQ. Here the CDR3 reads CASSLVGTGRDEQYF. CDR3 coding DNA: TGCGCCAGCAGCTTGGTAGGGACAGGGAGGGACGAGCAGTACTTC.

This chain connects TRBV7-3 to TRBJ1-1; D perhaps matches TRBD1 (6 bases). CDR3 length: 13 amino acids. Looked up from germline, CDR1 is SGHTA and CDR2 is FQGTGA. The ends were cut back, 4 bases at V and 6 bases at J, with 12 bases in the middle. This CDR3 reads CASSSGGESEAFF. The CDR3 bases are TGTGCCAGCAGCTCCGGGGGCGAGTCTGAAGCTTTCTTT.

This clonotype showed up just a few times. The chain uses TRBV4-2 and TRBJ2-7, with 9 bases identical to TRBD2. V dropped 2 bases and J dropped 4; count of bases not matched to a gene: 6. This CDR3 contains 15 residues. Per germline, CDR1 LGHNA and CDR2 YNFKEQ. The CDR3 DNA reads TGTGCCAGCAGCCAATCACCTAGCGGGACATACGAGCAGTACTTC. Protein sequence: CASSQSPSGTYEQYF.

V gene TRBV7-2 combines with J gene TRBJ2-7, with D tentatively TRBD2 (6 bases). In germline, CDR1 is SGHTA, CDR2 FQGNSA. V lost 5 bases to trimming and J lost 5 bases, with 10 bases between them. The CDR3 consists of 12 residues. CDR3 coding DNA: TGTGCCAGCAGCCCCTGGAGGGACGAGCAGTACTTC. Translation: CASSPWRDEQYF.

V and J are TRBV28 and TRBJ2-7, with D possibly TRBD2 on 7 matching bases. This CDR3 region has 15 residues. Germline CDR1 is MDHEN and CDR2 is SYDVKM. The V end was cut by 7 bases, the J end by 1 base, with 17 bases between. CDR3 DNA: TGTGCCAGCACCTCCCGGGGGGCTCCTTCCTACGAGCAGTACTTC. Protein product: CASTSRGAPSYEQYF.

The sample holds a few counts of this clonotype. This chain links TRBV7-2 with TRBJ2-7; TRBD2 matches at 9 bases. V dropped 5 bases and J dropped 4; count of bases not matched to a gene: 12. CDR1 is SGHTA and CDR2 is FQGNSA in the germline V gene. The CDR3 spans 16 residues. For the CDR3, the DNA is TGTGCCAGCAGCCCCCAACCTTTGCTAGCGGGATACGAGCAGTACTTC. It specifies CASSPQPLLAGYEQYF.

The V call is TRBV28, the J call TRBJ2-5; weak D call: TRBD1 (6 bases). The germline CDR1 and CDR2 sequences are MDHEN and SYDVKM. Trimming took 5 bases from V and 5 from J, leaving 18 bases between them. This CDR3 contains 15 residues. The CDR3 protein is CASSLLGTTGETQYF. In DNA form, the CDR3 reads TGTGCCAGCAGTCTTTTGGGTACTACAGGGGAGACCCAGTACTTC.

This clonotype was seen only a few times. The J gene is TRBJ2-5, the V gene TRBV11-2; D is unclear. There are 16 residues in the CDR3. Trimming shortened V by 6 bases and J by 1 base, and 18 bases separated the two germline ends. Germline V gene lookup returns CDR1 SGHAT and CDR2 FQNNGV. The CDR3 sequence is CASRQWTVGLQETQYF. The CDR3, as DNA: TGTGCCAGCAGGCAATGGACGGTGGGCCTCCAAGAGACCCAGTACTTC.

This clonotype was detected ten times or more. The rearrangement uses TRBV12-3 or TRBV12-4 and TRBJ1-1; 8 bases line up with TRBD1. Trimming cost V 6 bases and J 1 base; bases outside gene matches: 7. The length of the CDR3 is 15 residues. Here the CDR3 reads CASSRRTGTNTEAFF. CDR3 sequence (DNA): TGTGCCAGCAGCCGACGGACAGGGACGAACACTGAAGCTTTCTTT.

The chain links TRBV7-2 to TRBJ2-1, with D unresolved. The germline V gene has CDR1 SGHTA and CDR2 FQGNSA. Trimming removed 3 bases at V and 7 bases at J, with 10 bases between. This CDR3 has 13 amino acids. The CDR3 loop is CASSLGKFNEQFF. For the CDR3, the DNA is TGTGCCAGCAGCTTGGGAAAGTTTAATGAGCAGTTCTTC.

This clonotype was recorded at least ten times. V usage is TRBV28 and J usage is TRBJ2-1; TRBD2 matches 13 bases. Germline V gene sequence: CDR1 MDHEN, CDR2 SYDVKM. V was clipped by 7 bases and J by 8 bases; unmatched bases: 11. The length of the CDR3 is 16 residues. CDR3 nucleotide sequence: TGTGCCAGCAACCCTCCGACTAGCGGGAGGTTATATGAGCAGTTCTTC. Protein: CASNPPTSGRLYEQFF.

The table lists this clonotype with a few counts. The chain combines TRBV7-2 with TRBJ2-3, with 8 bases fitting TRBD2. The junction had 10 bases not matched to a gene; V was cut back by 5 bases and J by 3 bases. Looked up from germline, CDR1 is SGHTA and CDR2 is FQGNSA. The CDR3 has 16 amino acids. The chain's CDR3 is CASSTWTSSGTDTQYF. CDR3 DNA: TGTGCCAGCAGCACCTGGACTAGCTCGGGGACAGATACGCAGTATTTT.

This clonotype turned up a few times. The chain links TRBV5-1 to TRBJ2-7; tentative D call: TRBD1 (5 bases). The CDR3 is 13 residues long. Germline loops: CDR1 SGHRS, CDR2 YFSETQ. Trimming stripped 4 bases from V and 5 bases from J, with 13 bases between. The CDR3 region has the DNA TGCGCCAGCAGCGCGGCAGGGTTCCACGAGCAGTACTTC. As protein: CASSAAGFHEQYF.

The rearrangement joins TRBV9 to TRBJ2-5, with 7 bases fitting TRBD1. Germline V gene lookup returns CDR1 SGDLS and CDR2 YYNGEE. The CDR3 loop spans 14 amino acids. The junction had 8 bases not matched to a gene; V was cut back by 4 bases and J by 5 bases. The CDR3 here is CASSPQGVRETQYF. The CDR3 bases are TGTGCCAGCAGCCCCCAGGGGGTTAGGGAGACCCAGTACTTC.